These T cell receptor beta chains were read from a single sample in a study of regulatory T cells in long-lasting Graves disease. TCRdb ran MiXCR on the multiplex PCR reads and lists one entry per CDR3 protein. The sample lists a few hundred thousand distinct CDR3 sequences, less than 30% occurring once. Sequenced here: peripheral blood mononuclear cells (PBMCs), sampled when the disease was refractory, from a patient treated with antithyroid drugs. These receptors all stem from a woman in her 40s with Graves disease. The CDR3 runs from the conserved cysteine through the conserved F or W. The order of the fields is clone size, V gene, J gene, D gene, CDR3 DNA, CDR3 protein. The D gene is left open where the match is weak. Only part of the rows carry a size: once, few, many, or a class if the clone is expanded.

clone size: .; V gene: TRBV6-4; J gene: TRBJ2-7; D gene: TRBD1; CDR3 DNA: TGTGCCAGCAGTTTCGACAGGGGGCGGGGATACGAGCAGTACTTC; CDR3 protein: CASSFDRGRGYEQYF
clone size: many; V gene: TRBV7-8; J gene: TRBJ2-2; D gene: .; CDR3 DNA: TGTGCCAGCCGCGCGAACACCGGGGAGCTGTTTTTT; CDR3 protein: CASRANTGELFF
clone size: few; V gene: TRBV20-1; J gene: TRBJ1-6; D gene: .; CDR3 DNA: TGCAGTGCTAGACCCCCCCGGCAGCTTAATTCACCCCTCCACTTT; CDR3 protein: CSARPPRQLNSPLHF
clone size: few; V gene: TRBV28; J gene: TRBJ2-1; D gene: .; CDR3 DNA: TGTGCCAGCAGTTTGGGGGGGCCCTCCTACAATGAGCAGTTCTTC; CDR3 protein: CASSLGGPSYNEQFF
clone size: .; V gene: TRBV9; J gene: TRBJ1-1; D gene: .; CDR3 DNA: TGTGCCAGCAGCGTAGGGGGCAAGTTGAACACTGAAGCTTTCTTT; CDR3 protein: CASSVGGKLNTEAFF
clone size: .; V gene: TRBV18; J gene: TRBJ1-1; D gene: TRBD1; CDR3 DNA: TGTGCCAGCTCACCCGACAGGGTGGCGGGAAACACTGAAGCTTTCTTT; CDR3 protein: CASSPDRVAGNTEAFF
clone size: many; V gene: TRBV28; J gene: TRBJ2-7; D gene: .; CDR3 DNA: TGTGCCAGCAGTTTCGGACCGGGACCTGCCTACGAGCAGTACTTC; CDR3 protein: CASSFGPGPAYEQYF
clone size: few; V gene: TRBV20-1; J gene: TRBJ2-7; D gene: .; CDR3 DNA: TGCAGTGCCAACCGGACCCCATGGTCCTACGAGCAGTACTTC; CDR3 protein: CSANRTPWSYEQYF
clone size: few; V gene: TRBV11-2; J gene: TRBJ2-7; D gene: .; CDR3 DNA: TGTGCCAGCAGCTTAGATCTTAGGCAGGCCTACGAGCAGTACTTC; CDR3 protein: CASSLDLRQAYEQYF
clone size: many; V gene: TRBV28; J gene: TRBJ2-7; D gene: .; CDR3 DNA: TGTGCCAGCAGTTTATTACAGCGCGGACACACTACCTACGAGCAGTACTTC; CDR3 protein: CASSLLQRGHTTYEQYF
clone size: .; V gene: TRBV7-9; J gene: TRBJ1-1; D gene: TRBD1; CDR3 DNA: TGTGCCAGCAGCTTAGCCCTTCTTTTGACAGGGGGCGCCGGGAACACTGAAGCTTTCTTT; CDR3 protein: CASSLALLLTGGAGNTEAFF
clone size: few; V gene: TRBV28; J gene: TRBJ2-2; D gene: TRBD2; CDR3 DNA: TGTGCCAGCAGTTTGGTACTAGCGGCCGGGGAGCTGTTTTTT; CDR3 protein: CASSLVLAAGELFF
clone size: many; V gene: TRBV12-3/TRBV12-4; J gene: TRBJ2-7; D gene: TRBD2; CDR3 DNA: TGTGCCAGCAGTCCGATAAGGGGAGCGGGAGCAGTCTACGAGCAGTACTTC; CDR3 protein: CASSPIRGAGAVYEQYF
clone size: .; V gene: TRBV6-2/TRBV6-3; J gene: TRBJ1-4; D gene: TRBD1; CDR3 DNA: TGTGCCAGCAGAGCCGACAGGGCTGAAAAACTGTTTTTT; CDR3 protein: CASRADRAEKLFF
clone size: many; V gene: TRBV28; J gene: TRBJ2-1; D gene: .; CDR3 DNA: TGTGCCAGCAGCTTGACTGGCTCCTACAATGAGCAGTTCTTC; CDR3 protein: CASSLTGSYNEQFF
clone size: .; V gene: TRBV9; J gene: TRBJ2-2; D gene: .; CDR3 DNA: TGTGCCAGCAGCGTAGATAGCCCCACCGGGGAGCTGTTTTTT; CDR3 protein: CASSVDSPTGELFF
clone size: .; V gene: TRBV14; J gene: TRBJ1-1; D gene: .; CDR3 DNA: TGTGCCAGCAGCCAGTTCTTCCTCTGGGGTGGTACTGAAGCTTTCTTT; CDR3 protein: CASSQFFLWGGTEAFF
clone size: .; V gene: TRBV5-1; J gene: TRBJ1-1; D gene: TRBD1; CDR3 DNA: TGCGCCAGCGCCCGCACAGGGGAGATCACTTTCTTT; CDR3 protein: CASARTGEITFF
clone size: .; V gene: TRBV6-1; J gene: TRBJ2-3; D gene: .; CDR3 DNA: TGTGCCAGCAGCTCATACGCAGCGGGCCACCCGGAGTATTTT; CDR3 protein: CASSSYAAGHPEYF
clone size: once; V gene: TRBV10-1; J gene: TRBJ2-1; D gene: .; CDR3 DNA: TGCGCCAGCAGTGCTAGGGGCACCTACAATGAGCAGTTCTTC; CDR3 protein: CASSARGTYNEQFF
clone size: .; V gene: TRBV7-8; J gene: TRBJ2-3; D gene: .; CDR3 DNA: TGTGCCAGCAGCTCGTACTTGGAGGAATCAGATACGCAGTATTTT; CDR3 protein: CASSSYLEESDTQYF
clone size: .; V gene: TRBV7-9; J gene: TRBJ2-3; D gene: .; CDR3 DNA: TGTGCCAGCAGCCAGATGGGACCGACATACACAGATACGCAGTATTTT; CDR3 protein: CASSQMGPTYTDTQYF